This T cell receptor beta chain was captured by sequencing in a study of CD8 T cells in Susac syndrome. The CDR3 sequence is 13 residues long. Trimming pared 0 bases from V and 6 bases from J, leaving 10 bases between. CDR1 and CDR2 (germline): SGHRS, YFSETQ. RNA, at roughly 0.45 to 1 ug, was reverse transcribed with random hexamers. In TCRdb, the immunoSEQ multiplex PCR reads were re-called with MiXCR into one record per CDR3 protein. The top ten clones hold roughly 0.088% of a sample with 190,000 or so distinct CDR3 sequences, 90% to 95% of them seen once. The sequence came from a human donor with multiple sclerosis. The chain joins TRBV5-1 to TRBJ2-7; no firm D call. Sequencing was done on a sample of CD4+ T cells from PBMCs. CDR3 amino acids: CASSLEAGGEQYF. In DNA, the CDR3 is TGCGCCAGCAGCTTGGAGGCCGGCGGCGAGCAGTACTTC. The variable domain in full, completed from reference TRBV5-1 and TRBJ2-7, reads KAGVTQTPRYLIKTRGQQVTLSCSPISGHRSVSWYQQTPGQGLQFLFEYFSETQRNKGNFPGRFSGRQFSNSRSEMNVSTLELGDSALYLCASSLEAGGEQYFGPGTRLTVT.